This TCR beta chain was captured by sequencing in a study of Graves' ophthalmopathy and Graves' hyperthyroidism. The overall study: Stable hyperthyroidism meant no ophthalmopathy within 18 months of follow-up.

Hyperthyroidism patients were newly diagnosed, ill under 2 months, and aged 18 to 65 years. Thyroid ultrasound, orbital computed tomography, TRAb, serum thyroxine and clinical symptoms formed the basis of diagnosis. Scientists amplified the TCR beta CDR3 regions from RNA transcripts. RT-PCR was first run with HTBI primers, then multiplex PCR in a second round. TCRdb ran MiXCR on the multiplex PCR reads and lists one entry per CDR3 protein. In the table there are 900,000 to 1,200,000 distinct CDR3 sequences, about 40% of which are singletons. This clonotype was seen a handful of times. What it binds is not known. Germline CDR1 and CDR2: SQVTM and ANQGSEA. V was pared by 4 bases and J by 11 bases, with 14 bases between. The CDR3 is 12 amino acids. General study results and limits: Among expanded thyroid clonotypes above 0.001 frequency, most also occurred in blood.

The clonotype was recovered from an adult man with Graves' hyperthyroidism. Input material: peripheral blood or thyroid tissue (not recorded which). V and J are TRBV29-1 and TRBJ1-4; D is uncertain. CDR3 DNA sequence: TGCAGCGTTGCATCGGGGTTGGGGAAACTGTTTTTT. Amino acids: CSVASGLGKLFF.